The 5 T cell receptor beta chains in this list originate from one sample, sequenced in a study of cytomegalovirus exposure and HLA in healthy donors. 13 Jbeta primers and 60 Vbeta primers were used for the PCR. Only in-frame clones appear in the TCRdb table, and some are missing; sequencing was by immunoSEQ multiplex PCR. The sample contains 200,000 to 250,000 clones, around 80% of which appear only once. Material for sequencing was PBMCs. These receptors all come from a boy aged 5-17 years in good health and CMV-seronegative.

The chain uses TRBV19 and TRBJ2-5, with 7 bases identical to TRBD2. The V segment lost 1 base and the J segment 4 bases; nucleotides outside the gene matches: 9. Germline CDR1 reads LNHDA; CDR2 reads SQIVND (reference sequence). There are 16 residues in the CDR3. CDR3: CASSIVPGGGRETQYF. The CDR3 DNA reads TGTGCCAGTAGTATAGTCCCGGGAGGCGGGCGAGAGACCCAGTACTTC.

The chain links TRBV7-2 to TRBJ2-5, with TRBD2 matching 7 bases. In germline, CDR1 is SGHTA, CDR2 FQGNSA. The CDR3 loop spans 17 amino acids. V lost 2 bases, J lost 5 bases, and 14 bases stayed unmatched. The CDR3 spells CASSLRLALPPGETQYF. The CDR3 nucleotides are TGTGCCAGCAGCTTAAGACTAGCTCTTCCCCCCGGGGAGACCCAGTACTTC.

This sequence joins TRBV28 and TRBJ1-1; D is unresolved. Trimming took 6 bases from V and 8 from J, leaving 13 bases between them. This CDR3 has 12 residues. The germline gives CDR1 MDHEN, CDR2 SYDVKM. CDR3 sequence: CASRPPRSEAFF. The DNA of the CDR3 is TGTGCCAGCAGACCCCCCCGGAGCGAAGCTTTCTTT. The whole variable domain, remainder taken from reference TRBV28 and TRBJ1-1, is DVKVTQSSRYLVKRTGEKVFLECVQDMDHENMFWYRQDPGLGLRLIYFSYDVKMKEKGDIPEGYSVSREKKERFSLILESASTNQTSMYLCASRPPRSEAFFGQGTRLTVV.

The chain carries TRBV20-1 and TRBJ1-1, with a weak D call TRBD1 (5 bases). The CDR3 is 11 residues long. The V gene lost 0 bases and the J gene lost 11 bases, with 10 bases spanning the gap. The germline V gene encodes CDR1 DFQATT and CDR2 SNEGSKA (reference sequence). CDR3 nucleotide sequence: TGCAGTGCTAGAGAAGTCGGGGGGGCTTTCTTT. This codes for CSAREVGGAFF.

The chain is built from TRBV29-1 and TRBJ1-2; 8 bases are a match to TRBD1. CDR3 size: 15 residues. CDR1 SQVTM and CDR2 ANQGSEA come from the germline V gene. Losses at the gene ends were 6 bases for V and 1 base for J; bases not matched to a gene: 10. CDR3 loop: CSVYPGQGDNYGYTF. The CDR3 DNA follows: TGCAGCGTATACCCCGGACAGGGCGATAACTATGGCTACACCTTC. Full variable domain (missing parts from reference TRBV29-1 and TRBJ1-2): SAVISQKPSRDICQRGTSLTIQCQVDSQVTMMFWYRQQPGQSLTLIATANQGSEATYESGFVIDKFPISRPNLTFSTLTVSNMSPEDSSIYLCSVYPGQGDNYGYTFGSGTRLTVV.